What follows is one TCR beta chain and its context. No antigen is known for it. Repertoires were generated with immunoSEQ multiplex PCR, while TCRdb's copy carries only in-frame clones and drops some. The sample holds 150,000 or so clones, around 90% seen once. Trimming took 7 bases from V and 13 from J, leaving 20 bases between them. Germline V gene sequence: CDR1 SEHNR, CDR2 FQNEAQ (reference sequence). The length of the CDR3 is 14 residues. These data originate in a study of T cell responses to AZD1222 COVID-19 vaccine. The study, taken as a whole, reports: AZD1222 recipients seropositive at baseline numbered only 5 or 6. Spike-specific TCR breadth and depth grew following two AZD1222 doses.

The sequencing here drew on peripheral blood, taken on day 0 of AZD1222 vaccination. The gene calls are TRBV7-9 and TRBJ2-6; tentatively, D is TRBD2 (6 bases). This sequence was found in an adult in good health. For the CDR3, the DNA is TGTGCCAGCACTCCGTGGAGGGGAGAATTGGTCCTGACTTTC. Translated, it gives CASTPWRGELVLTF.